These 26 T cell receptor beta chains were all obtained from the same sample, sequenced in a study of shared clonotypes between healthy human individuals. Libraries were prepared by immunoSEQ multiplex PCR; TCRdb keeps only in-frame clonotypes and omits some of them. This table holds roughly 2.6 million clones, approximately 92% found once. The sequencing sample was made of naive CD4+ T cells sorted from blood. Subset of the sample: CD45RA+ positively selected. The receptors here all came from a man aged 18 to 35 in good health.

The chain combines TRBV18 with TRBJ1-4; 8 nucleotides match TRBD1. Germline V gene sequence: CDR1 KGHSH, CDR2 LQKENI. The CDR3 has 15 residues. Trimming at V came to 3 bases and at J to 5 bases, leaving 5 bases not matched to a gene. The CDR3 DNA is TGTGCCAGCTCACCGGATCGGACAGGGAATGAAAAACTGTTTTTT. Translation: CASSPDRTGNEKLFF.

This sequence joins TRBV30 and TRBJ1-6, with D possibly matching TRBD1 (5 bases). The CDR3 length is 17 residues. The V end lost 2 bases, the J end lost 0 bases, and 14 bases lay between the germline ends. Germline V lookup: CDR1 GTSNPN, CDR2 SVGIG (reference sequence). CDR3 DNA sequence: TGTGCCTGGAGTCAGGGCAGGGCTAGCTCCTATAATTCACCCCTCCACTTT. Translated, it gives CAWSQGRASSYNSPLHF.

This chain joins TRBV9 and TRBJ2-7; the D is unclear. The CDR3 consists of 14 residues. Germline lookup yields CDR1 SGDLS and CDR2 YYNGEE. V was cut by 0 bases and J by 5 bases, with 12 bases left in between. The CDR3 coding sequence is TGTGCCAGCAGCGTAGGACCAAATTACAACGAGCAGTACTTC. Its translation: CASSVGPNYNEQYF.

This chain connects TRBV29-1 to TRBJ2-3; 8 bases align to TRBD2. Germline V gene lookup returns CDR1 SQVTM and CDR2 ANQGSEA. J lost 5 bases, V lost 6 bases, and 13 bases had no gene match. The CDR3 spans 15 residues. The CDR3 DNA is TGCAGCGTAGCACCCGGACTAGCAATAGGAGATACGCAGTATTTT. It specifies CSVAPGLAIGDTQYF.

The chain uses TRBV27 and TRBJ1-1; a weak D match, TRBD1 (6 bases). Germline-derived CDR1 and CDR2 are MNHEY and SMNVEV (reference sequence). Trimming removed 5 bases at V and 1 base at J, with 17 bases between. The CDR3 has 16 residues. DNA of the CDR3: TGTGCCAGCAGTCCCGCCATGTGGGGGCGGAACACTGAAGCTTTCTTT. Protein product: CASSPAMWGRNTEAFF.

The CDR3 loop is CASSLGRNNEQFF. The CDR3 DNA sequence: TGTGCCAGCAGCTTGGGGCGCAACAATGAGCAGTTCTTC. The gene calls are TRBV5-6 and TRBJ2-1; no definite D call. Trimming pared 0 bases from V and 5 bases from J, leaving 6 bases between. The V gene's germline CDR1 is SGHDT and CDR2 YYEEEE. The CDR3 is made up of 13 amino acids.

The chain is built from TRBV7-2 and TRBJ2-7; 8 nucleotides agree with TRBD2. V trimming: 1 base; J trimming: 5 bases; junction bases outside the gene matches: 7. Per germline, CDR1 SGHTA and CDR2 FQGNSA. This CDR3 is built from 15 residues. CDR3 nucleotides: TGTGCCAGCAGCTTAGTGAGCGGGAGTGTCGACGAGCAGTACTTC. It encodes CASSLVSGSVDEQYF. Full variable domain (remainder filled in from reference TRBV7-2 and TRBJ2-7): GAGVSQSPSNKVTEKGKDVELRCDPISGHTALYWYRQSLGQGLEFLIYFQGNSAPDKSGLPSDRFSAERTGGSVSTLTIQRTQQEDSAVYLCASSLVSGSVDEQYFGPGTRLTVT.

This clone was observed a single time. The V and J genes are TRBV28 and TRBJ1-1, with D perhaps matching TRBD1 (5 bases). CDR3 length: 13 amino acids. The V gene's germline CDR1 is MDHEN and CDR2 SYDVKM. V was shortened by 7 bases and J by 4 bases, with 13 bases between the two germline ends. The CDR3: CASNLKGITEAFF. The CDR3 DNA reads TGTGCCAGCAACTTAAAGGGGATCACTGAAGCTTTCTTT.

The V call is TRBV30, the J call TRBJ1-5; tentative D call: TRBD1 (5 bases). Trimming pared 8 bases from V and 0 bases from J, leaving 17 bases between. Per the germline V gene, CDR1 is GTSNPN and CDR2 is SVGIG (reference sequence). This CDR3 spans 15 amino acids. CDR3 protein: CAGRRGAYSNQPQHF. The CDR3 region has the DNA TGTGCCGGACGGCGCGGGGCCTATAGCAATCAGCCCCAGCATTTT.

The chain carries TRBV11-3 and TRBJ2-5; 11 nucleotides line up with TRBD2. Looked up from germline, CDR1 is SGHNT and CDR2 is YENEEA. V lost 4 bases, J lost 3 bases, and 4 bases stayed unmatched. CDR3 length: 15 residues. CDR3 coding DNA: TGTGCCAGCAGCTCGGGACTAGCGGCAAAAGAGACCCAGTACTTC. Its protein product is CASSSGLAAKETQYF.

The V and J genes are TRBV19 and TRBJ2-6; 8 nucleotides align to TRBD1. CDR3 size: 17 residues. CDR1 and CDR2 (germline): LNHDA, SQIVND (reference sequence). V was clipped by 7 bases and J by 4 bases; unmatched bases: 12. CDR3 region: CASNPGQGVIGANVLTF. CDR3 in DNA: TGTGCCAGTAACCCCGGACAGGGTGTAATCGGGGCCAACGTCCTGACTTTC. Based on the CDR3 plus reference TRBV19 and TRBJ2-6, the full variable domain is DGGITQSPKYLFRKEGQNVTLSCEQNLNHDAMYWYRQDPGQGLRLIYYSQIVNDFQKGDIAEGYSVSREKKESFPLTVTSAQKNPTAFYLCASNPGQGVIGANVLTFGAGSRLTVL.

The chain is built from TRBV5-4 and TRBJ2-2; no clear D gene. Trimming cost V 4 bases and J 5 bases, with 15 bases left between them. Germline loops: CDR1 SGHNT, CDR2 YYREEE (reference sequence). This CDR3 spans 15 amino acids. CDR3 protein: CASSPGPERTGELFF. CDR3 nucleotides: TGTGCCAGCAGCCCCGGCCCTGAGAGGACCGGGGAGCTGTTTTTT.

The chain joins TRBV19 to TRBJ1-2; no clear D gene. V gave up 6 bases and J gave up 4 bases, with 12 bases separating them. The CDR3 runs 13 residues. CDR1 and CDR2 (germline): LNHDA, SQIVND (reference sequence). CDR3 in amino acids: CASSIFNAYGYTF. DNA for the CDR3: TGTGCCAGTAGCATATTCAATGCCTATGGCTACACCTTC.

The chain combines TRBV12-5 with TRBJ1-1; 10 bases match TRBD1. Germline V gene lookup returns CDR1 LGHNT and CDR2 FRNRAP. The CDR3 loop spans 15 amino acids. The V gene end was trimmed by 2 bases and the J gene end by 6 bases; junction bases not matched to a gene: 6. DNA of the CDR3: TGTGCTAGTGGTTTGTTGACAGGGGGCCGGTCTGAAGCTTTCTTT. Encoded protein: CASGLLTGGRSEAFF.

The genes are TRBV5-1 and TRBJ2-7; maybe TRBD2 (6 bases). CDR1 is SGHRS, CDR2 YFSETQ, per germline. The length of the CDR3 is 16 residues. Trimming shortened V by 2 bases and J by 2 bases, and 17 bases separated the two germline ends. The CDR3 nucleotides read TGCGCCAGCAGCTTATCCCCCGGGACTGAAACCTACGAGCAGTACTTC. Translated: CASSLSPGTETYEQYF. Combining the CDR3 with reference TRBV5-1 and TRBJ2-7 gives the whole variable domain KAGVTQTPRYLIKTRGQQVTLSCSPISGHRSVSWYQQTPGQGLQFLFEYFSETQRNKGNFPGRFSGRQFSNSRSEMNVSTLELGDSALYLCASSLSPGTETYEQYFGPGTRLTVT.

V gene TRBV5-4 combines with J gene TRBJ2-7; 9 bases are a match to TRBD1. The germline V gene has CDR1 SGHNT and CDR2 YYREEE (reference sequence). The junction had 11 bases not matched to a gene; V was cut back by 4 bases and J by 6 bases. This CDR3 comprises 15 residues. CDR3: CASSHRGTGPAEQYF. The CDR3 coding sequence is TGTGCCAGCAGCCATAGGGGGACAGGGCCCGCCGAGCAGTACTTC. Full variable domain (remainder filled in from reference TRBV5-4 and TRBJ2-7): ETGVTQSPTHLIKTRGQQVTLRCSSQSGHNTVSWYQQALGQGPQFIFQYYREEENGRGNFPPRFSGLQFPNYSSELNVNALELDDSALYLCASSHRGTGPAEQYFGPGTRLTVT.

As concerns this clone: The same CDR3 also results from other DNA sequences found in this sample. The chain uses TRBV7-2 and TRBJ2-7, with 7 bases lining up with TRBD2. The CDR3 totals 13 residues. The V segment lost 4 bases and the J segment 3 bases; nucleotides outside the gene matches: 3. Germline CDR1 SGHTA, CDR2 FQGNSA. The CDR3 here is CASSSPGGYEQYF. The CDR3 nucleotides read TGTGCCAGCAGCTCCCCGGGAGGCTACGAGCAGTACTTC.

This chain connects TRBV7-9 to TRBJ1-1, with D unclear. Germline V gene lookup returns CDR1 SEHNR and CDR2 FQNEAQ (reference sequence). The CDR3 runs 16 residues. V was shortened by 5 bases and J by 1 base, with 17 bases between the two germline ends. The CDR3 DNA reads TGTGCCAGCAGCCCGAAAAAGCCGGCCGAGAACACTGAAGCTTTCTTT. It encodes CASSPKKPAENTEAFF.

The rearrangement uses TRBV19 and TRBJ1-4, with D possibly being TRBD1 (5 bases). The length of the CDR3 is 14 residues. V was trimmed by 5 bases and J by 5 bases, leaving 12 bases between them. CDR1 and CDR2 (germline): LNHDA, SQIVND (reference sequence). CDR3 region: CASSLTALNEKLFF. The CDR3 DNA sequence: TGTGCCAGTAGTCTGACAGCTTTAAATGAAAAACTGTTTTTT.

CDR3 nucleotide sequence: TGTGCCAGCCGCCGTAGGGGAATACTAGCGGGCGACATTCAGTACTTC. It yields the protein CASRRRGILAGDIQYF. V usage is TRBV11-2 and J usage is TRBJ2-4; TRBD2 agrees at 9 bases. The trim removed 8 bases at V and 8 bases at J, leaving 16 bases unmatched. CDR3 length: 16 residues. Looked up from germline, CDR1 is SGHAT and CDR2 is FQNNGV.

This chain joins TRBV6-1 and TRBJ1-1; D gene uncertain. In germline, CDR1 is MNHNS, CDR2 SASEGT. This CDR3 has 15 residues. With 7 bases removed from V and 6 bases from J, the gap between germline ends came to 21 bases. DNA for the CDR3: TGTGCCAGCATCTCTAATCCGGGCCAAGGAGCTGAAGCTTTCTTT. Its protein product is CASISNPGQGAEAFF.

This clone was seen only once. The chain employs TRBV6-1 and TRBJ1-1; the D is unclear. Germline V gene data show CDR1 as MNHNS and CDR2 as SASEGT. Trimming pared 2 bases from V and 3 bases from J, leaving 7 bases between. The CDR3 consists of 13 residues. The CDR3 nucleotides read TGTGCCAGCAGTGAACAGCAGGACACTGAAGCTTTCTTT. This encodes CASSEQQDTEAFF.

This sequence joins TRBV28 and TRBJ1-6; a possible D gene is TRBD1 (5 bases). CDR3 length: 16 residues. V dropped 6 bases and J dropped 7 bases, with 19 bases sitting between them. The germline V gene encodes CDR1 MDHEN and CDR2 SYDVKM. The CDR3 sequence: CASSYQGSGVNSPLHF. The CDR3 DNA reads TGTGCCAGCAGCTATCAAGGGTCGGGGGTCAATTCACCCCTCCACTTT.

This clone was counted once. V is TRBV7-6 and J is TRBJ2-5; D is unresolved. This CDR3 contains 13 residues. The V end was cut by 2 bases, the J end by 2 bases, with 6 bases between. Per germline, CDR1 SGHVS and CDR2 FNYEAQ. CDR3 bases: TGTGCCAGCAGCTTATTCCAGCAAGAGACCCAGTACTTC. This translates into CASSLFQQETQYF. The full variable domain, completed using reference TRBV7-6 and TRBJ2-5, is GAGVSQSPRYKVTKRGQDVALRCDPISGHVSLYWYRQALGQGPEFLTYFNYEAQQDKSGLPNDRFSAERPEGSISTLTIQRTEQRDSAMYRCASSLFQQETQYFGPGTRLLVL.

The V call is TRBV5-1, the J call TRBJ1-5, with 11 bases that match TRBD1. The CDR3 sequence is 15 residues long. V shed 4 bases and J 5 bases; nucleotides not matched to a gene: 5. The germline V gene encodes CDR1 SGHRS and CDR2 YFSETQ. The CDR3 here is CASSPGQGGYQPQHF. In nucleotides, the CDR3 is TGCGCCAGCAGCCCGGGACAGGGGGGATATCAGCCCCAGCATTTT.

CDR3 bases: TGCGCCAGCAGCCAGAGTTGGGGGGATACGCAGTATTTT. It encodes CASSQSWGDTQYF. V gene TRBV4-3 combines with J gene TRBJ2-3; D is tentatively TRBD1 or TRBD2 (5 bases each). The CDR3 has 13 residues. V lost 3 bases to trimming and J lost 6 bases, with 10 bases between them. Looked up from germline, CDR1 is LGHNA and CDR2 is YSLEER.